This T cell receptor beta chain stems from a study of blood T cells in healthy people across ages. Alongside a J-beta primer mix, a sample-barcoded 5' primer served in a second PCR lasting 7 to 11 cycles. TCRdb called the 5' RACE reads again in MiXCR, with one record for every CDR3 protein. Here the sample spans 800,000 or so distinct CDR3 sequences, approximately 25% being singletons. This clonotype was recorded a few times. The same data also went into a second study, on T cells of mothers and their children. Per that study: Detection of persistent microchimeric T cell clones did not occur.

The origin of this receptor is a boy aged 5-17 years in good health. Sequencing was done on a sample of blood.

The CDR3 spells CASKVAALTRGLRLSTDTQYF. CDR3 in DNA: TGTGCCAGCAAAGTAGCGGCACTTACCCGGGGCCTCCGTTTGAGCACAGATACGCAGTATTTT. This chain uses TRBV27 with TRBJ2-3, with D maybe TRBD2 (6 bases). The CDR3 contains 21 residues. V lost 7 bases and J lost 0, with 32 bases in between. Germline V gives CDR1 MNHEY, CDR2 SMNVEV (reference sequence).